These 27 T cell receptor beta chains share one sample of origin, sequenced in a study of blood T cell repertoires in COVID-19. Using immunoSEQ multiplex PCR, the repertoire was profiled, and TCRdb retains in-frame clones only, with some absent. The sample includes around 420,000 clones, around 90% seen only once; the top ten take 2% to 2.5%. Sample: PBMCs or T cells enriched from blood (not recorded which). The receptors come from a woman in her thirties or forties with acute COVID-19.

The CDR3 loop reads CAWSAVPYSNQPQHF. Written as DNA, the CDR3 is TGTGCCTGGAGTGCTGTCCCTTATAGCAATCAGCCCCAGCATTTT. The V call is TRBV30, the J call TRBJ1-5; the D is unclear. This CDR3 is built from 15 residues. CDR1 is GTSNPN and CDR2 is SVGIG in the germline V gene (reference sequence). The V end lost 1 base, the J end lost 0 bases, and 10 bases lay between the germline ends.

The CDR3 protein is CASSELGRDTQYF. Written as DNA, the CDR3 is TGTGCCAGCAGTGAGCTGGGCAGAGATACGCAGTATTTT. The V and J genes are TRBV2 and TRBJ2-3; D gene unclear. This CDR3 region has 13 residues. V was cut by 3 bases and J by 5 bases, with 9 bases left in between. Germline CDR1 reads SNHLY; CDR2 reads FYNNEI.

The chain couples TRBV20-1 to TRBJ1-2; D is undetermined. Looked up from germline, CDR1 is DFQATT and CDR2 is SNEGSKA (reference sequence). V was cut by 6 bases and J by 7 bases, with 12 bases left in between. The CDR3 contains 11 residues. The CDR3 sequence: CSASSSGGYTF. CDR3 DNA: TGCAGTGCCTCCTCTTCGGGTGGCTACACCTTC.

The chain joins TRBV14 to TRBJ2-7; a possible D gene is TRBD1 (5 bases). Germline V gives CDR1 SGHDN, CDR2 FVKESK. The CDR3 runs 14 residues. V gave up 3 bases and J gave up 6 bases, with 15 bases separating them. The CDR3 region has the DNA TGTGCCAGCAGCCACACACGACAGTCCCGCGAGCAGTACTTC. This translates into CASSHTRQSREQYF. Together with reference TRBV14 and TRBJ2-7, the CDR3 gives the full variable domain: EAGVTQFPSHSVIEKGQTVTLRCDPISGHDNLYWYRRVMGKEIKFLLHFVKESKQDESGMPNNRFLAERTGGTYSTLKVQPAELEDSGVYFCASSHTRQSREQYFGPGTRLTVT.

The chain links TRBV30 to TRBJ2-3; D unresolved. Trimming shortened V by 0 bases and J by 2 bases, and 6 bases separated the two germline ends. The CDR3 runs 13 residues. CDR1 and CDR2 from the germline V gene are GTSNPN and SVGIG (reference sequence). DNA of the CDR3: TGTGCCTGGAGTGTTCAGAACACAGATACGCAGTATTTT. Translation: CAWSVQNTDTQYF.

The chain uses TRBV29-1 and TRBJ1-2, with 9 bases lining up with TRBD1. V trimming: 5 bases; J trimming: 8 bases; junction bases outside the gene matches: 6. This CDR3 comprises 12 residues. Germline V gene lookup returns CDR1 SQVTM and CDR2 ANQGSEA. As DNA, the CDR3 is TGCAGCGTTTTACAGGGGGCGCAGGGCTACACCTTC. It yields the protein CSVLQGAQGYTF.

The V call is TRBV18, the J call TRBJ2-5; a possible D gene is TRBD2 (5 bases). Deletions cut 0 bases from V and 6 bases from J, with 11 bases between. Germline V lookup: CDR1 KGHSH, CDR2 LQKENI. There are 14 residues in the CDR3. CDR3 protein: CASSPPLEVKTQYF. CDR3 DNA sequence: TGTGCCAGCTCACCACCGCTGGAGGTAAAGACCCAGTACTTC.

The genes are TRBV12-5 and TRBJ1-1; 7 bases line up with TRBD1. Germline V lookup: CDR1 LGHNT, CDR2 FRNRAP. The ends lost 4 bases at V and 5 bases at J; junction bases unmatched: 16. There are 17 residues in the CDR3. The CDR3 region has the DNA TGTGCTAGTGGTTCCTCAAGGGGGCGTGGGGGGTGGACTGAAGCTTTCTTT. Amino acid sequence: CASGSSRGRGGWTEAFF. The whole variable domain, remainder taken from reference TRBV12-5 and TRBJ1-1, is DARVTQTPRHKVTEMGQEVTMRCQPILGHNTVFWYRQTMMQGLELLAYFRNRAPLDDSGMPKDRFSAEMPDATLATLKIQPSEPRDSAVYFCASGSSRGRGGWTEAFFGQGTRLTVV.

DNA for the CDR3: TGTGCCAGCAGCCCAGGGACACATGGCTACACCTTC. Translated, it gives CASSPGTHGYTF. The rearrangement links TRBV11-2 to TRBJ1-2; a weak D match, TRBD1 (6 bases). This CDR3 has 12 residues. V was clipped by 5 bases and J by 6 bases, with 10 bases between them. CDR1 is SGHAT and CDR2 is FQNNGV in the germline V gene.

The CDR3 sequence is CASSLAPQYKNTEAFF. CDR3 in DNA: TGTGCCAGCAGCTTAGCGCCTCAGTATAAGAACACTGAAGCTTTCTTT. The chain joins TRBV7-9 to TRBJ1-1, with D hard to call. CDR1 is SEHNR and CDR2 is FQNEAQ in the germline V gene (reference sequence). V dropped 0 bases and J dropped 1 base, with 12 bases sitting between them. The CDR3 has 16 amino acids.

This clone was counted a single time. The genes are TRBV4-2 and TRBJ2-1, with 10 bases matching TRBD2. This CDR3 is 16 amino acids long. J was trimmed by 8 bases and V by 1 base; bases with no gene match: 8. Germline lookup yields CDR1 LGHNA and CDR2 YNFKEQ. The CDR3 here is CASSQGLASGGHEQFF. The DNA for the CDR3 is TGTGCCAGCAGCCAAGGGTTGGCTAGCGGGGGTCATGAGCAGTTCTTC.

The chain's CDR3 is CATSSGLVGSDAGYTF. In DNA form, the CDR3 reads TGTGCCACCAGCAGTGGGTTGGTGGGGAGCGATGCTGGCTACACCTTC. The rearrangement joins TRBV15 to TRBJ1-2; no clear D gene. Trimming removed 3 bases at V and 7 bases at J, with 21 bases between. Germline CDR1 reads LNHNV; CDR2 reads YYDKDF (reference sequence). The CDR3 spans 16 residues.

The V call is TRBV7-9, the J call TRBJ2-5; the match to TRBD1 covers 12 bases. Trimming at V came to 5 bases and at J to 5 bases, leaving 9 bases not matched to a gene. Looked up from germline, CDR1 is SEHNR and CDR2 is FQNEAQ (reference sequence). The CDR3 is made up of 16 amino acids. CDR3 coding DNA: TGTGCCAGCAGCCTCCTTGGGACAGGGGGCATGGAGACCCAGTACTTC. Protein: CASSLLGTGGMETQYF.

The chain combines TRBV10-3 with TRBJ2-3; no clear D gene. In germline, CDR1 is ENHRY, CDR2 SYGVKD. The CDR3 loop spans 14 amino acids. Trimming removed 10 bases at V and 3 bases at J, with 17 bases between. The CDR3 nucleotides read TGTGCCAAAAAACAGACCCAGTCTACAGATACGCAGTATTTT. It codes for CAKKQTQSTDTQYF.

The chain has TRBV3-1 (or the pseudogene TRBV3-2) and TRBJ2-5; D may be TRBD1 (7 bases). Trimming shortened V by 7 bases and J by 5 bases, and 17 bases separated the two germline ends. Germline-derived CDR1 and CDR2 are LGHDT and YNNKEL (reference sequence). The CDR3 is 14 residues long. The CDR3 coding sequence is TGTGCCAGCATCCCGAGTTCAGGGGGGGAGACCCAGTACTTC. Its protein product is CASIPSSGGETQYF.

This chain links TRBV7-9 with TRBJ2-3; possible D gene TRBD1, 5 bases. V lost 3 bases and J 5 bases, leaving 9 bases between the germline ends. Germline values: CDR1 SEHNR, CDR2 FQNEAQ (reference sequence). CDR3 length equals 13 residues. DNA for the CDR3: TGTGCCAGCAGCTTTGGGGCCCAAGATACGCAGTATTTT. This gives the protein CASSFGAQDTQYF.

This clone has a handful of counts. The chain recombines TRBV4-2 with TRBJ1-2, with D possibly matching TRBD1 (6 bases). Trimming took 1 base from V and 8 from J, leaving 17 bases between them. This CDR3 is 15 amino acids long. CDR1 and CDR2 from the germline V gene are LGHNA and YNFKEQ. The CDR3: CASSQGNAGEQGYTF. In nucleotides, the CDR3 is TGTGCCAGCAGCCAAGGGAATGCAGGGGAACAGGGCTACACCTTC.

The chain joins TRBV7-2 to TRBJ1-2, with unresolved D. This CDR3 region has 17 residues. Trimming took off 2 bases at V and 7 bases at J, with 23 bases between the two ends. CDR1 and CDR2 (germline): SGHTA, FQGNSA. The CDR3 region is CASSLPYVGQVEGGYTF. The CDR3 DNA follows: TGTGCCAGCAGCTTACCTTATGTGGGCCAGGTAGAGGGTGGCTACACCTTC.

J is TRBJ1-3 and V is TRBV18; 8 bases are shared with TRBD1. Per the germline V gene, CDR1 is KGHSH and CDR2 is LQKENI. V lost 6 bases, J lost 3 bases, and 7 bases stayed unmatched. CDR3 length equals 15 residues. The CDR3 coding sequence is TGTGCCAGCTCCAGCGGACAGGGTCGTGGAAACACCATATATTTT. Protein sequence: CASSSGQGRGNTIYF.

The chain recombines TRBV7-9 with TRBJ1-5; 9 bases agree with TRBD1. Germline V lookup: CDR1 SEHNR, CDR2 FQNEAQ (reference sequence). V lost 2 bases to trimming and J lost 0 bases; unmatched junction nucleotides: 8. The CDR3 extends over 18 amino acids. The CDR3 protein is CASSLRQGGTTSNQPQHF. CDR3 DNA sequence: TGTGCCAGCAGCTTAAGACAGGGGGGGACCACTAGCAATCAGCCCCAGCATTTT.

This clone was seen only a few times. CDR3 DNA sequence: TGTGCCAGCAGCCAAGTGGGGGCCGGGTATGAGCAGTTCTTC. Protein product: CASSQVGAGYEQFF. This chain links TRBV4-2 with TRBJ2-1, with D possibly TRBD1 on 6 matching bases. In germline, CDR1 is LGHNA, CDR2 YNFKEQ. Deletions cut 1 base from V and 8 bases from J, with 12 bases between. The CDR3 covers 14 residues.

The chain recombines TRBV4-1 with TRBJ1-1; 8 nucleotides agree with TRBD1. Trimming took 2 bases from V and 3 from J; bases not matched to a gene: 2. This CDR3 spans 14 amino acids. Germline V gene data show CDR1 as MGHRA and CDR2 as YSYEKL. CDR3 nucleotides: TGCGCCAGCAGCCAACGGACAGGGTACACTGAAGCTTTCTTT. Its translation: CASSQRTGYTEAFF.

The gene calls are TRBV29-1 and TRBJ2-3, with TRBD2 identical over 12 bases. Germline assignment: CDR1 SQVTM and CDR2 ANQGSEA. This CDR3 is 15 amino acids long. J was trimmed by 3 bases and V by 4 bases; bases with no gene match: 5. The CDR3 bases are TGCAGCGTTGGCGAGACTAGCGGGGGAACAGATACGCAGTATTTT. It translates to CSVGETSGGTDTQYF.

This clone has only a few counts. The rearrangement uses TRBV5-1 and TRBJ1-1; TRBD1 matches 9 bases. The CDR3 runs to 14 residues. J gave up 3 bases and V 4 bases, and 4 bases lay outside the gene matches. Germline assignment: CDR1 SGHRS and CDR2 YFSETQ. CDR3 loop: CASSIQGADTEAFF. The CDR3 nucleotides read TGCGCCAGCAGCATACAGGGGGCGGACACTGAAGCTTTCTTT. Drawing the rest from reference TRBV5-1 and TRBJ1-1, the complete variable domain is KAGVTQTPRYLIKTRGQQVTLSCSPISGHRSVSWYQQTPGQGLQFLFEYFSETQRNKGNFPGRFSGRQFSNSRSEMNVSTLELGDSALYLCASSIQGADTEAFFGQGTRLTVV.

This clone was recorded once. Written as DNA, the CDR3 is TGTGCCAGCAGTTACGCGATAAACAGGAACTCCTACGAGCAGTACTTC. Its protein is CASSYAINRNSYEQYF. The V call is TRBV6-5, the J call TRBJ2-7; a possible D gene is TRBD1 (5 bases). In germline, CDR1 is MNHEY, CDR2 SVGAGI. CDR3 size: 16 residues. Trimming shortened V by 2 bases and J by 0 bases, and 14 bases separated the two germline ends.

With respect to this clone: The sample holds other DNA sequences that translate to the same CDR3. The chain joins TRBV5-1 to TRBJ1-6; D remains unclear. CDR3 size: 14 residues. Looked up from germline, CDR1 is SGHRS and CDR2 is YFSETQ. Trimming shortened V by 0 bases and J by 7 bases, and 8 bases separated the two germline ends. CDR3 loop: CASSLGGGNSPLHF. The CDR3 DNA reads as TGCGCCAGCAGCTTGGGAGGCGGGAATTCACCCCTCCACTTT.

The V call is TRBV5-1, the J call TRBJ2-2; TRBD1 agrees at 9 bases. Germline V gene lookup returns CDR1 SGHRS and CDR2 YFSETQ. The junction had 6 bases not matched to a gene; V was cut back by 3 bases and J by 6 bases. The CDR3 contains 15 residues. The CDR3 nucleotides are TGCGCCAGCAGCTGGGGACAGGGAATTGCCGGGGAGCTGTTTTTT. Translated, it gives CASSWGQGIAGELFF.